This TCR beta chain originates from a study of identical twins. From germline, CDR1 is SGHRS and CDR2 YFSETQ. The CDR3 has 12 amino acids. With 5 bases removed from V and 10 bases from J, the gap between germline ends came to 13 bases. This clonotype was counted only a few times. TCRdb reanalysed the 5' RACE reads using MiXCR and keeps one entry per CDR3 protein. The table records about 720,000 distinct CDR3 sequences, 15% to 20% of them present only once. This sample also appeared in a second study, on T cells expressing NK-cell markers. From that study: Roughly 1.0-8% of CD8+ T cells in about 6 donors belonged to dominant NKG2C+ clonotypes.

The clonotype originates from a woman younger than 35 in good health. The material sequenced was PBMCs. The chain combines TRBV5-1 with TRBJ2-1; tentatively, D is TRBD2 (6 bases). The CDR3 loop reads CASRGDFGEQFF. The CDR3 region has the DNA TGCGCCAGCAGGGGGGACTTTGGAGAGCAGTTCTTC. The full variable domain, rest sourced from reference TRBV5-1 and TRBJ2-1, is KAGVTQTPRYLIKTRGQQVTLSCSPISGHRSVSWYQQTPGQGLQFLFEYFSETQRNKGNFPGRFSGRQFSNSRSEMNVSTLELGDSALYLCASRGDFGEQFFGPGTRLTVL.